Listed here are 14 T cell receptor beta chains from one sample, sequenced in a study of siplizumab effects on memory and regulatory T cells. Profiled with immunoSEQ multiplex PCR; TCRdb holds only in-frame clones, not every one. The sample contains about 82,000 clones, roughly 90% of which appear only once. The sequenced sample was Tregs sorted from blood. All receptors come from a human donor in good health.

There are a few counts of this clone. The chain combines TRBV19 with TRBJ2-7; 8 bases agree with TRBD1. Germline CDR1 and CDR2: LNHDA and SQIVND (reference sequence). The CDR3 runs to 14 residues. Unmatched junction bases numbered 6, after V lost 5 bases and J lost 3 bases. CDR3 amino acids: CASSQRQGFYEQYF. CDR3 coding DNA: TGTGCCAGTAGTCAAAGACAGGGGTTCTACGAGCAGTACTTC.

This sequence joins TRBV7-4 and TRBJ1-3; possible D gene TRBD1, 6 bases. The CDR3 length is 14 residues. Germline lookup yields CDR1 SGHVT and CDR2 SQSDAQ. Trimming took off 5 bases at V and 4 bases at J, with 12 bases between the two ends. The CDR3 loop reads CASSLTGSGNTIYF. DNA for the CDR3: TGTGCCAGCAGCCTCACAGGGTCCGGAAACACCATATATTTT.

The chain employs TRBV25-1 and TRBJ2-1; D is unclear. V was pared by 1 base and J by 4 bases, with 5 bases between. Germline V CDR1 and CDR2: MGHDK, SYGVNS. This CDR3 region has 13 residues. The DNA for the CDR3 is TGTGCCAGCAGTGAATCCGGGTACAATGAGCAGTTCTTC. It encodes CASSESGYNEQFF.

DNA of the CDR3: TGTGCCAGCAGTTATCGGACAGGGGGCTACGAGCAGTACTTC. It is translated as CASSYRTGGYEQYF. The chain combines TRBV6-6 with TRBJ2-7, with TRBD1 identical over 10 bases. V dropped 3 bases and J dropped 3; count of bases not matched to a gene: 2. CDR1 MNHNY and CDR2 SVGAGI come from the germline V gene (reference sequence). The CDR3 consists of 14 residues.

This chain uses TRBV18 with TRBJ2-5, with 10 bases aligning to TRBD2. Unmatched junction bases numbered 4, after V lost 5 bases and J lost 4 bases. Germline-derived CDR1 and CDR2 are KGHSH and LQKENI. CDR3 length equals 14 residues. The chain's CDR3 is CASSSLAGTETQYF. The CDR3 bases are TGTGCCAGCTCATCACTAGCGGGGACAGAGACCCAGTACTTC.

V usage is TRBV9 and J usage is TRBJ1-1; 7 bases are a match to TRBD1. Trimming at V came to 4 bases and at J to 0 bases, leaving 15 bases not matched to a gene. Germline CDR1 reads SGDLS; CDR2 reads YYNGEE. CDR3 length equals 18 residues. The CDR3 loop is CASSQLGQGGRMNTEAFF. CDR3 coding DNA: TGTGCCAGCAGCCAGCTAGGGCAAGGGGGCCGAATGAACACTGAAGCTTTCTTT.

Comment on this clone: Additional DNA sequences in this sample encode the identical CDR3. The chain has TRBV6-1 and TRBJ2-3; D perhaps matches TRBD2 (6 bases). Germline V lookup: CDR1 MNHNS, CDR2 SASEGT. The CDR3 has 19 residues. V was pared by 3 bases and J by 0 bases, with 22 bases between. CDR3 nucleotides: TGTGCCAGCAGTGAGAGTGGCAGGTTAGCGGCAGCTAGCACAGATACGCAGTATTTT. This translates into CASSESGRLAAASTDTQYF.

The chain joins TRBV20-1 to TRBJ2-5; D unclear. Per the germline V gene, CDR1 is DFQATT and CDR2 is SNEGSKA (reference sequence). Trimming took 6 bases from V and 3 from J, leaving 5 bases between them. This CDR3 has 10 residues. This chain's CDR3 is CSAVEETQYF. The CDR3, as DNA: TGCAGTGCGGTCGAAGAGACCCAGTACTTC.

The gene calls are TRBV6-5 and TRBJ2-3; 8 bases agree with TRBD2. This CDR3 contains 15 residues. With V trimmed by 6 bases and J by 4 bases, 9 bases remained unmatched. Germline CDR1 is MNHEY and CDR2 is SVGAGI. The CDR3, as DNA: TGTGCCAGCAGCCAACGGGGGGGCGCGGCAGATACGCAGTATTTT. Protein sequence: CASSQRGGAADTQYF.

The chain is built from TRBV7-8 and TRBJ2-7; 7 nucleotides line up with TRBD1. This CDR3 is 14 amino acids long. J gave up 4 bases and V 5 bases, and 8 bases lay outside the gene matches. Germline V CDR1 and CDR2: SGHVS, FQNEAQ. The CDR3 region is CASSPTGSLYEQYF. CDR3 nucleotides: TGTGCCAGCAGCCCGACAGGGTCTCTTTACGAGCAGTACTTC.

The chain combines TRBV4-2 with TRBJ2-3; D tentatively reads TRBD1 or TRBD2 (5 bases each). V gave up 1 base and J gave up 4 bases, with 12 bases separating them. Looked up from germline, CDR1 is LGHNA and CDR2 is YNFKEQ. CDR3 length equals 15 residues. CDR3 sequence: CASSQVSLGADTQYF. CDR3 nucleotides: TGTGCCAGCAGCCAAGTTTCCCTGGGGGCAGATACGCAGTATTTT.

The CDR3: CASSAWDSNSPLHF. CDR3 nucleotide sequence: TGCGCCAGCAGCGCCTGGGACAGCAATTCACCCCTCCACTTT. V is TRBV5-1 and J is TRBJ1-6; 7 nucleotides align to TRBD1. This CDR3 contains 14 residues. V lost 4 bases, J lost 7 bases, and 5 bases stayed unmatched. Germline-derived CDR1 and CDR2 are SGHRS and YFSETQ.

The V and J genes are TRBV28 and TRBJ2-3; D not certain. CDR3 length: 14 amino acids. The germline gives CDR1 MDHEN, CDR2 SYDVKM. The ends were cut back, 3 bases at V and 1 base at J, with 8 bases in the middle. DNA for the CDR3: TGTGCCAGCAGTTTTTCTCGGGGCACAGATACGCAGTATTTT. It yields the protein CASSFSRGTDTQYF.

The genes are TRBV7-8 and TRBJ1-1; D remains ambiguous. CDR3 length equals 13 residues. Germline V gives CDR1 SGHVS, CDR2 FQNEAQ. V was shortened by 1 base and J by 11 bases, with 14 bases between the two germline ends. DNA of the CDR3: TGTGCCAGCAGCTTAGATCGGGGTTCGGGGGCTTTCTTT. Encoded protein: CASSLDRGSGAFF.